This entry features one T cell receptor beta chain sequence. Its specificity is unknown. This sample stems from a study of CD8 T cells in ankylosing spondylitis. This CDR3 has 13 residues. The germline CDR1 and CDR2 sequences are SGHTA and FQGNSA. Trimming took 8 bases from V and 7 from J, leaving 17 bases between them. Scientists made TCR beta libraries using quantitative 5'-RACE with molecular barcodes. One entry per CDR3 protein, called by TCRdb with MiXCR from the 5' RACE reads. The profile covers roughly 470,000 distinct CDR3 sequences, with about 24% appearing a single time and roughly 1% taken by the ten largest. General study findings and limits: Disease-linked clones had a CD8+ phenotype and relatively low frequency in peripheral blood. A TCR beta motif made of about 8 highly homologous variants seemed typical of ankylosing spondylitis blood.

The rearrangement joins TRBV7-2 to TRBJ2-5, with D possibly matching TRBD2 (6 bases). The TCR comes from a male donor with ankylosing spondylitis. Sequenced: blood, either unsorted or a sorted T cell fraction (not recorded which). This chain's CDR3 is CASVRRGDGTQYF. CDR3 nucleotides: TGTGCCAGCGTCCGGCGGGGAGACGGGACCCAGTACTTC.